This entry lists 20 T cell receptor beta chains sequenced from one sample in a study of blood T cell repertoires in COVID-19. Using immunoSEQ multiplex PCR, the repertoire was profiled, and TCRdb retains in-frame clones only, with some absent. The sample consists of roughly 180,000 clones, approximately 86% of them appearing once. The sequenced material came from peripheral blood. The origin of the receptors is a man aged 80 or over with COVID-19, enrolled during active disease.

The chain joins TRBV18 to TRBJ1-2, with D hard to call. The CDR3 consists of 14 residues. V was cut by 2 bases and J by 6 bases, with 13 bases left in between. The germline V gene has CDR1 KGHSH and CDR2 LQKENI. As DNA, the CDR3 is TGTGCCAGCTCACCAAGACCCTACGAGGATGGCTACACCTTC. Its translation: CASSPRPYEDGYTF.

The chain combines TRBV5-1 with TRBJ2-1; 9 bases line up with TRBD2. From germline, CDR1 is SGHRS and CDR2 YFSETQ. The V segment lost 1 base and the J segment 9 bases; nucleotides outside the gene matches: 8. The length of the CDR3 is 15 residues. CDR3 nucleotide sequence: TGCGCCAGCAGCTTGCGTGGCGGGGGGGACGGTGAGCAGTTCTTC. Its protein product is CASSLRGGGDGEQFF.

This clone has a single count. This chain connects TRBV3-1 (or the pseudogene TRBV3-2) to TRBJ1-1, with 8 bases aligning to TRBD1. The CDR3 sequence is 15 residues long. Looked up from germline, CDR1 is LGHDT and CDR2 is YNNKEL (reference sequence). The junction had 2 bases not matched to a gene; V was cut back by 2 bases and J by 0 bases. The chain's CDR3 is CASSQWTGMNTEAFF. CDR3 in DNA: TGTGCCAGCAGCCAATGGACAGGGATGAACACTGAAGCTTTCTTT.

The rearrangement links TRBV3-1 (or the pseudogene TRBV3-2) to TRBJ2-5; D unclear. V lost 1 base and J lost 5, with 5 bases in between. The germline V gene has CDR1 LGHDT and CDR2 YNNKEL (reference sequence). This CDR3 is 12 amino acids long. For the CDR3, the DNA is TGTGCCAGCAGCCAAGCCGGGGAGACCCAGTACTTC. Amino acids: CASSQAGETQYF.

This sequence joins TRBV6-2 or TRBV6-3 and TRBJ1-2; 10 positions agree with TRBD1. From germline, CDR1 is MNHEY and CDR2 SVGEGT. Trimming removed 5 bases from V and 9 bases from J; junction bases left unmatched: 15. The CDR3 sequence is 16 residues long. The CDR3 sequence: CASSHPSYRDRGSYTF. CDR3 DNA: TGTGCCAGCAGTCACCCCAGCTACCGGGACAGGGGAAGCTACACCTTC.

As DNA, the CDR3 is TGTGCCAGCAGCTCCCAGCCGGGTAGTCGGTTCACAGATACGCAGTATTTT. Its translation is CASSSQPGSRFTDTQYF. This sequence joins TRBV11-2 and TRBJ2-3; D unresolved. V was pared by 4 bases and J by 2 bases, with 19 bases between. Germline V gene sequence: CDR1 SGHAT, CDR2 FQNNGV. CDR3 size: 17 residues.

The V gene is TRBV19, the J gene TRBJ2-3; tentatively, D is TRBD1 (6 bases). V lost 3 bases and J 2 bases, leaving 15 bases between the germline ends. This CDR3 comprises 16 residues. Germline V gives CDR1 LNHDA, CDR2 SQIVND (reference sequence). CDR3 sequence (DNA): TGTGCCAGTAGTATCGGACAGTTGATTACCACAGATACGCAGTATTTT. It is translated as CASSIGQLITTDTQYF. The full variable domain, with the rest looked up from reference TRBV19 and TRBJ2-3, is DGGITQSPKYLFRKEGQNVTLSCEQNLNHDAMYWYRQDPGQGLRLIYYSQIVNDFQKGDIAEGYSVSREKKESFPLTVTSAQKNPTAFYLCASSIGQLITTDTQYFGPGTRLTVL.

The gene calls are TRBV3-1 (or the pseudogene TRBV3-2) and TRBJ2-7, with 8 bases matching TRBD1. The germline V gene has CDR1 LGHDT and CDR2 YNNKEL (reference sequence). This CDR3 contains 14 residues. V shed 4 bases, J shed 3 bases, and the junction held 5 bases outside the gene matches. The CDR3 region is CASSLSGQGYEQYF. Here the CDR3 DNA reads TGTGCCAGCAGCCTTTCCGGACAGGGCTACGAGCAGTACTTC.

The V and J genes are TRBV5-4 and TRBJ2-7; D is perhaps TRBD2 (7 bases). Per germline, CDR1 SGHNT and CDR2 YYREEE (reference sequence). CDR3 length equals 13 residues. The ends were cut back, 0 bases at V and 6 bases at J, with 10 bases in the middle. The CDR3 sequence is CASSLEGGAEQYF. DNA of the CDR3: TGTGCCAGCAGCTTGGAAGGGGGGGCCGAGCAGTACTTC.

CDR3 DNA: TGTGCCAGCTCATTAGGGACAGGGGATCAGCCCCAGCATTTT. It specifies CASSLGTGDQPQHF. The V and J genes are TRBV18 and TRBJ1-5, with 10 bases fitting TRBD1. The CDR3 is 14 amino acids. Losses at the gene ends were 5 bases for V and 5 bases for J; bases not matched to a gene: 3. Germline CDR1 is KGHSH and CDR2 is LQKENI.

This chain connects TRBV28 to TRBJ1-2, with D possibly matching TRBD1 (5 bases). CDR3 length: 12 amino acids. Trimming took 5 bases from V and 8 from J, leaving 12 bases between them. Germline CDR1 MDHEN, CDR2 SYDVKM. DNA for the CDR3: TGTGCCAGCAGTACCCAGGGTCGGGGCTACACCTTC. It is translated as CASSTQGRGYTF.

The CDR3 DNA sequence: TGTGCCAGCAGCCCTGGGACAGGGGGCGCCTATATGAACACTGAAGCTTTCTTT. Protein product: CASSPGTGGAYMNTEAFF. The chain uses TRBV5-4 and TRBJ1-1, with 12 bases matching TRBD1. The trim removed 4 bases at V and 0 bases at J, leaving 10 bases unmatched. The CDR3 runs to 18 residues. Germline CDR1 SGHNT, CDR2 YYREEE (reference sequence).

Remarks on this clone: One end of the junction does not line up with germline, which may come from a read error. V and J are TRBV9 and TRBJ1-4; 9 bases line up with TRBD1. This CDR3 comprises 15 residues. Germline CDR1 and CDR2: SGDLS and YYNGEE. CDR3 sequence (DNA): TGTGCCCGCAGCCCTTCCGGGACAGGGAATGAAAAACTGTTTTTT. Translation: CARSPSGTGNEKLFF.

Points on this clone: This specimen includes other DNA sequences encoding the same CDR3. The J gene is TRBJ1-4, the V gene TRBV6-5; a weak D match, TRBD1 (5 bases). The germline V and J ends were trimmed by 3 bases and 0 bases, with 8 bases remaining between them. From germline, CDR1 is MNHEY and CDR2 SVGAGI. The CDR3 loop spans 15 amino acids. The CDR3 loop is CASSYGGATNEKLFF. The CDR3 bases are TGTGCCAGCAGTTATGGGGGGGCAACTAATGAAAAACTGTTTTTT.

This clone has a single count. The V gene is TRBV15, the J gene TRBJ1-2, with D tentatively TRBD1 (6 bases). With 8 bases removed from V and 4 bases from J, the gap between germline ends came to 20 bases. CDR1 and CDR2 (germline): LNHNV, YYDKDF (reference sequence). The CDR3 consists of 15 residues. The CDR3 sequence: CATGRGGPKAYGYTF. DNA for the CDR3: TGTGCCACCGGCCGTGGGGGCCCTAAGGCCTATGGCTACACCTTC.

The rearrangement uses TRBV3-1 (or the pseudogene TRBV3-2) and TRBJ2-7; no firm D call. The CDR3 is 15 residues long. Trimming removed 1 base at V and 0 bases at J, with 10 bases between. Germline assignment: CDR1 LGHDT and CDR2 YNNKEL (reference sequence). The CDR3 loop reads CASSQVGPSSYEQYF. The CDR3 DNA follows: TGTGCCAGCAGCCAAGTAGGTCCTAGCTCCTACGAGCAGTACTTC.

About this clone itself: The same CDR3 is also encoded by other DNA sequences in this sample. This chain links TRBV5-1 with TRBJ1-2; 8 bases align to TRBD1. The V segment lost 0 bases and the J segment 8 bases; nucleotides outside the gene matches: 9. The germline CDR1 and CDR2 sequences are SGHRS and YFSETQ. The CDR3 has 15 amino acids. The CDR3 protein is CASSLAGQGLGGYTF. CDR3 in DNA: TGCGCCAGCAGCTTGGCCGGACAGGGATTAGGAGGCTACACCTTC.

The genes are TRBV7-8 and TRBJ2-7; TRBD1 matches at 10 bases. The J segment lost 9 bases and the V segment lost 4 bases, leaving 15 bases of the junction unmatched. CDR1 SGHVS and CDR2 FQNEAQ come from the germline V gene. The CDR3 is 16 amino acids. The CDR3, as DNA: TGTGCCAGCAGCTCCAATTACGGGACAGGGGTATCTGTGCAGTACTTC. This translates into CASSSNYGTGVSVQYF.

J is TRBJ1-1 and V is TRBV11-3, with D maybe TRBD1 (6 bases). Trimming left V 5 bases short and J 7 bases short, with 23 bases between. CDR3 length: 16 amino acids. CDR1 and CDR2 from the germline V gene are SGHNT and YENEEA. The CDR3 bases are TGTGCCAGCAGCCCGCAGCGCAAAACAGGGTTCATTGAAGCTTTCTTT. Translating gives CASSPQRKTGFIEAFF.

The chain uses TRBV18 and TRBJ1-2; weak D call: TRBD1 (6 bases). CDR3 length equals 13 residues. V lost 0 bases and J 5 bases, leaving 7 bases between the germline ends. CDR1 and CDR2 from the germline V gene are KGHSH and LQKENI. CDR3 sequence (DNA): TGTGCCAGCTCACCACCGGACAGTTATGGCTACACCTTC. As protein: CASSPPDSYGYTF. Combining the CDR3 with reference TRBV18 and TRBJ1-2 gives the whole variable domain NAGVMQNPRHLVRRRGQEARLRCSPMKGHSHVYWYRQLPEEGLKFMVYLQKENIIDESGMPKERFSAEFPKEGPSILRIQQVVRGDSAAYFCASSPPDSYGYTFGSGTRLTVV.